Presented here are 23 T cell receptor beta chains from one specimen sequenced in a study of vaccination effects on CD4 cells after COVID-19. Before sequencing, viral peptide pools were used by the ViraFEST assay to expand antigen-specific CD4+ T cells. Cells that had been cultured for roughly eleven days were the source of isolated CD4+ T cells. Absence of prior SARS-CoV-2 infection characterized the vaccine recipients, who showed negative nucleocapsid antibodies. These TCRs' antigens remain unknown. Produced via immunoSEQ multiplex PCR; TCRdb's table is partial and in-frame only. The sample lists 65,000 or so clones; approximately 76% were seen once. Sequenced here: CD4+ T cells from PBMCs cultured with HCoV-NL63 spike peptides, sampled before COVID-19 vaccination. These receptors all come from a human donor who received a COVID-19 vaccine.

The gene calls are TRBV10-1 and TRBJ1-6; perhaps TRBD1 as D (6 bases). From germline, CDR1 is WNHNN and CDR2 SYGVQD (reference sequence). The CDR3 has 14 amino acids. Trimming cost V 6 bases and J 7 bases, with 13 bases left between them. The CDR3 nucleotides read TGCGCCAGCAGAGCCGGGACACCGAATTCACCCCTCCACTTT. It translates to CASRAGTPNSPLHF.

The chain joins TRBV6-5 to TRBJ1-1; 7 bases are a match to TRBD1. This CDR3 is built from 13 residues. Losses at the gene ends were 10 bases for V and 4 bases for J; bases not matched to a gene: 9. The germline V gene has CDR1 MNHEY and CDR2 SVGAGI. CDR3 sequence: CATGQERGTEAFF. DNA for the CDR3: TGTGCCACCGGACAGGAGAGAGGCACTGAAGCTTTCTTT.

The rearrangement uses TRBV27 and TRBJ1-5, with D hard to call. Germline CDR1 reads MNHEY; CDR2 reads SMNVEV (reference sequence). The ends were cut back, 5 bases at V and 6 bases at J, with 11 bases in the middle. The CDR3 loop spans 13 amino acids. The CDR3 DNA sequence: TGTGCCAGCAGTCCTCTTATCGGTCAGCCCCAGCATTTT. Amino acids: CASSPLIGQPQHF.

The chain combines TRBV29-1 with TRBJ2-2; either TRBD1 or TRBD2 may supply D (5 bases each). The CDR3 is 12 residues long. CDR1 and CDR2 (germline): SQVTM, ANQGSEA. The CDR3 spells CSGGVQGGELFF. In nucleotides, the CDR3 is TGCAGTGGGGGAGTTCAGGGCGGGGAGCTGTTTTTT.

The genes are TRBV19 and TRBJ1-4, with a weak D call TRBD1 (5 bases). Per germline, CDR1 LNHDA and CDR2 SQIVND (reference sequence). This CDR3 region has 14 residues. Between the trimmed V and J ends, which lost 3 bases and 4 bases, there was a span of 9 bases. CDR3 residues: CASSIDSYNEKLFF. In nucleotides, the CDR3 is TGTGCCAGTAGTATTGACAGTTATAATGAAAAACTGTTTTTT. Combining the CDR3 with reference TRBV19 and TRBJ1-4 gives the whole variable domain DGGITQSPKYLFRKEGQNVTLSCEQNLNHDAMYWYRQDPGQGLRLIYYSQIVNDFQKGDIAEGYSVSREKKESFPLTVTSAQKNPTAFYLCASSIDSYNEKLFFGSGTQLSVL.

This clone showed up just a few times. This chain joins TRBV28 and TRBJ1-2, with unresolved D. The CDR3 has 14 residues. Trimming stripped 3 bases from V and 4 bases from J, with 12 bases between. Per germline, CDR1 MDHEN and CDR2 SYDVKM. The CDR3 sequence: CASSFLPGGYGYTF. The CDR3 nucleotides read TGTGCCAGCAGTTTCCTCCCGGGCGGCTATGGCTACACCTTC.

The chain links TRBV14 to TRBJ1-1; the D is unclear. V dropped 7 bases and J dropped 1 base, with 10 bases sitting between them. Germline lookup yields CDR1 SGHDN and CDR2 FVKESK. The CDR3 has 13 amino acids. CDR3 DNA sequence: TGTGCCAGCAAGATACAAGAGAACACTGAAGCTTTCTTT. Protein product: CASKIQENTEAFF.

The rearrangement joins TRBV30 to TRBJ2-3, with D possibly TRBD2 on 6 matching bases. Germline-derived CDR1 and CDR2 are GTSNPN and SVGIG (reference sequence). Trimming cost V 0 bases and J 1 base, with 8 bases left between them. CDR3 length equals 14 residues. The CDR3 DNA reads as TGTGCCTGGAGTGTAGGAGGGGGCACAGATACGCAGTATTTT. It encodes CAWSVGGGTDTQYF.

The V and J genes are TRBV4-3 and TRBJ2-1, with TRBD1 as a possible D gene (6 bases). Between the trimmed V and J ends, which lost 6 bases and 0 bases, there was a span of 12 bases. The CDR3 is 15 amino acids. Per germline, CDR1 LGHNA and CDR2 YSLEER. The CDR3 protein is CASRKGVDSYNEQFF. CDR3 DNA: TGCGCCAGCAGAAAGGGGGTGGACTCCTACAATGAGCAGTTCTTC.

Written as DNA, the CDR3 is TGTGCCAGCAGTGAAGAGGCGTGGGATCAGCCCCAGCATTTT. Its protein product is CASSEEAWDQPQHF. The chain uses TRBV6-1 and TRBJ1-5; D not certain. This CDR3 spans 14 amino acids. The V end lost 1 base, the J end lost 5 bases, and 9 bases lay between the germline ends. CDR1 MNHNS and CDR2 SASEGT come from the germline V gene.

This chain links TRBV5-1 with TRBJ2-1; 7 bases map to TRBD1. Per the germline V gene, CDR1 is SGHRS and CDR2 is YFSETQ. CDR3 length: 13 residues. After removal of 4 bases from V and 8 bases from J, the junction contained 6 bases not matched to a gene. CDR3 amino acids: CASSRGQSDEQFF. The CDR3 nucleotides are TGCGCCAGCAGCCGGGGACAGAGCGATGAGCAGTTCTTC.

The chain recombines TRBV6-5 with TRBJ2-5; D not certain. Trimming pared 7 bases from V and 5 bases from J, leaving 17 bases between. The CDR3 is 14 amino acids. Germline CDR1 MNHEY, CDR2 SVGAGI. The CDR3 protein is CASTQVNVGETQYF. CDR3 in DNA: TGTGCCAGCACCCAGGTTAATGTCGGGGAGACCCAGTACTTC.

The chain combines TRBV7-6 with TRBJ1-4, with D unclear. Germline lookup yields CDR1 SGHVS and CDR2 FNYEAQ. V was shortened by 8 bases and J by 5 bases, with 27 bases between the two germline ends. The length of the CDR3 is 18 residues. The CDR3 reads CASAPRNVIWAENEKLFF. Written as DNA, the CDR3 is TGTGCCAGCGCACCAAGGAACGTGATTTGGGCGGAAAATGAAAAACTGTTTTTT. The variable domain in full, with the rest retrieved from reference TRBV7-6 and TRBJ1-4, is GAGVSQSPRYKVTKRGQDVALRCDPISGHVSLYWYRQALGQGPEFLTYFNYEAQQDKSGLPNDRFSAERPEGSISTLTIQRTEQRDSAMYRCASAPRNVIWAENEKLFFGSGTQLSVL.

The chain uses TRBV5-8 and TRBJ2-5; D call uncertain. In germline, CDR1 is SGHTS, CDR2 YDEGEE. The CDR3 runs 15 residues. The ends were cut back, 2 bases at V and 5 bases at J, with 16 bases in the middle. The CDR3 spells CASSFSRPPRETQYF. The DNA of the CDR3 is TGTGCCAGCAGCTTCTCACGGCCCCCACGGGAGACCCAGTACTTC.

The V gene is TRBV6-2 or TRBV6-3, the J gene TRBJ1-2; no reliable D call. The CDR3 covers 17 residues. The V gene's germline CDR1 is MNHEY and CDR2 SVGEGT. Trimming left V 0 bases short and J 3 bases short, with 17 bases between. CDR3 sequence reads: CASSYSSAAEAHYGYTF. CDR3 sequence (DNA): TGTGCCAGCAGTTACTCTTCGGCAGCCGAAGCCCACTATGGCTACACCTTC.

CDR3 sequence (DNA): TGTGCCACCCCCACAGGGTCCCCACCAGAATTCGAGCAGTACGTC. Its translation is CATPTGSPPEFEQYV. The chain links TRBV24-1 to TRBJ2-7; D possibly corresponds to TRBD1 (6 bases). CDR3 size: 15 residues. Trimming cost V 9 bases and J 6 bases, with 23 bases left between them. Germline assignment: CDR1 KGHDR and CDR2 SFDVKD.

The V gene is TRBV30, the J gene TRBJ1-5; possibly TRBD1 for D (6 bases). V lost 2 bases to trimming and J lost 7 bases, with 21 bases between them. In germline, CDR1 is GTSNPN, CDR2 SVGIG (reference sequence). CDR3 size: 16 residues. This CDR3 is CAWSKAGARLRQPQHF. CDR3 nucleotides: TGTGCCTGGAGTAAGGCAGGGGCTCGTTTAAGACAGCCCCAGCATTTT.

V and J are TRBV21-1 and TRBJ2-3; the table assigns TRBD1, which was not confirmed against the DNA. TRBV21-1 corresponds to a pseudogene. The CDR3 contains 15 residues. The DNA for the CDR3 is TGTGCCAGCCTTCGGGACAGGGGGGACGCAGATACGCAGTATTTT. This sequence encodes CASLRDRGDADTQYF.

This chain links TRBV5-5 with TRBJ1-3; 8 nucleotides line up with TRBD1. CDR3 size: 16 residues. V dropped 4 bases and J dropped 0; count of bases not matched to a gene: 6. Germline V gives CDR1 SGHKS, CDR2 YYEKEE (reference sequence). CDR3 sequence: CASSGQGDFSGNTIYF. The DNA for the CDR3 is TGTGCCAGCAGCGGACAGGGCGATTTCTCTGGAAACACCATATATTTT.

The CDR3 coding sequence is TGTGCCAGCAGCTCCACTAGCGGGGGGGCCAGTACCAGCACAGATACGCAGTATTTT. It specifies CASSSTSGGASTSTDTQYF. J is TRBJ2-3 and V is TRBV6-2 or TRBV6-3; 13 bases map to TRBD2. V shed 6 bases, J shed 0 bases, and the junction held 12 bases outside the gene matches. Germline CDR1 is MNHEY and CDR2 is SVGEGT. This CDR3 is 19 amino acids long.

This clone has only a few counts. The V gene is TRBV6-6, the J gene TRBJ2-2, with TRBD1 matching 8 bases. Looked up from germline, CDR1 is MNHNY and CDR2 is SVGAGI (reference sequence). The CDR3 length is 16 residues. J was trimmed by 6 bases and V by 4 bases; bases with no gene match: 10. The CDR3 DNA is TGTGCCAGCAGTTCAGGACAGGGCTTTCGCGCCGGGGAGCTGTTTTTT. The encoded protein is CASSSGQGFRAGELFF.

This sequence joins TRBV6-2 or TRBV6-3 and TRBJ2-2, with D perhaps matching TRBD2 (6 bases). This CDR3 comprises 16 residues. Germline CDR1 is MNHEY and CDR2 is SVGEGT. V gave up 2 bases and J gave up 6 bases, with 16 bases separating them. CDR3 protein: CASSYPGGAHAGELFF. DNA of the CDR3: TGTGCCAGCAGTTACCCCGGCGGGGCCCACGCCGGGGAGCTGTTTTTT.

The J gene is TRBJ1-5, the V gene TRBV18; D not resolved. Trimming pared 3 bases from V and 0 bases from J, leaving 12 bases between. This CDR3 spans 16 amino acids. The germline CDR1 and CDR2 sequences are KGHSH and LQKENI. In DNA, the CDR3 is TGTGCCAGCTCACCCCGGGCAAGTGATAGCAATCAGCCCCAGCATTTT. Translated: CASSPRASDSNQPQHF.